This TCR beta chain was identified during a study of T cell responses to AZD1222 COVID-19 vaccine. V was cut by 3 bases and J by 11 bases, with 11 bases left in between. The CDR3 runs 12 residues. In germline, CDR1 is MDHEN, CDR2 SYDVKM. The study's findings and limits: No day 14 peak samples; only post-peak repertoires were characterized. The span of vaccine-associated CD4 TCRs extended across spike, with dominance at 160-218 and 743-854.

Sequencing was performed with immunoSEQ multiplex PCR; in TCRdb, only in-frame clones are kept and a portion is missing. Here the sample spans 130,000 or so clones, 70% to 90% being singletons. A remark on this clone: Its specificity is not known.

The sequence came from an adult in good health. Sequencing was performed on peripheral blood, taken on day 0 of AZD1222 vaccination. This sequence joins TRBV28 and TRBJ1-5; D gene unclear. The CDR3 DNA sequence: TGTGCCAGCAGTTTGGACCCTGGCACCCAGCATTTT. Translation: CASSLDPGTQHF.